This TCR beta chain appears in the sequencing data of a study of tumor-infiltrating lymphocytes in primary liver carcinoma. The CDR3 length is 14 residues. CDR1 is MNHNS, CDR2 SASEGT, per germline. On this clonotype: One junction end does not reproduce the germline sequence, and a read error may be involved.

Without any cell sorting, about 18-31 mg of bulk tissue yielded co-extracted RNA and DNA. A constant-region primer served to make TCR beta cDNA from 500 to 550 ng total RNA. Library construction for TCR beta comprised three nested multiplex PCR rounds performed with slightly modified ARM-PCR. PCR rounds one and two used TRBV1-TRBV30 forward primers with a C-beta reverse primer for 9 to 10 cycles each. Each CDR3 protein gets one entry after TCRdb re-called the multiplex PCR reads with MiXCR. The repertoire includes 35,000 to 40,000 distinct CDR3 sequences, about 75% of them detected once, and approximately 35% sits in the top ten.

The chain links TRBV6-1 to TRBJ2-3, with D tentatively TRBD1 (5 bases). The source is a man between 40 and 49 years old with primary liver carcinoma and hepatitis B virus infection. Sequenced input: tumor-adjacent normal liver tissue. The CDR3 region is CASSEGQGPDTQYF. The DNA for the CDR3 is TGTGCTAGCAGTGAAGGACAAGGGCCAGATACGCAGTATTTC.